This T cell receptor beta chain was obtained from a study of breast tumors, draining lymph nodes, adjacent tissues. Whole-study findings and limits: Tumor repertoires ranked between lymph nodes and nontumor tissue in diversity, with V and J gene preferences. Tumor T cell lymph node origin was a supported hypothesis, not proven.

V lost 3 bases and J 0 bases, leaving 6 bases between the germline ends. Per germline, CDR1 SGDLS and CDR2 YYNGEE. The CDR3 totals 13 residues. Concerning this clonotype itself: Its antigen remains unidentified.

One entry per CDR3 protein, called by TCRdb with MiXCR from the multiplex PCR reads. The sample carries about 180,000 distinct CDR3 sequences, 30% to 35% recorded once. Axillary draining lymph nodes of breast cancer patients supplied the node samples. The sample was axillary lymph node tissue. The chain uses TRBV9 and TRBJ1-1; D not resolved. This TCR was recovered from a female donor with breast cancer. Some clones in this sample may be carry-over from other donors' samples. CDR3 region: CASSGAMNTEAFF. CDR3 nucleotide sequence: TGTGCCAGCAGCGGGGCCATGAACACTGAAGCTTTCTTT.